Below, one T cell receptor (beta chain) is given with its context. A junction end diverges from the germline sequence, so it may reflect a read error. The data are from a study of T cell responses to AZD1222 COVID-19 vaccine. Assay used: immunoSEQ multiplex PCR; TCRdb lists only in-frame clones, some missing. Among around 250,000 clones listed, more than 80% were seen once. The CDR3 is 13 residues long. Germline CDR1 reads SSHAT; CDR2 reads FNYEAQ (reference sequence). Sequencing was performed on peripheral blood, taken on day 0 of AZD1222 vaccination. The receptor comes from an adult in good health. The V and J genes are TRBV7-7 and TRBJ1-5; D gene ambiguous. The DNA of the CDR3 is TGTGCTAGCAGCGTAGCGATAAATCAGCCCCAGCATTTT. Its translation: CASSVAINQPQHF.